Listed below are T cell receptor beta chains from one sample, sequenced in a study of Ad26.COV2.S vaccination and SARS-CoV-2 variants. The repertoire was sequenced with immunoSEQ multiplex PCR; TCRdb's copy has only in-frame clones and lacks some. The table records 360,000 or so clones, 80% to 90% of them present only once. Material: peripheral blood, obtained in a trial of Ad26.COV2.S vaccine versus placebo. The receptors originated from a person aged 18-65 years who received the Ad26.COV2.S COVID-19 vaccine or a placebo. CDR3s include the opening cysteine and the closing phenylalanine or tryptophan. D genes are given only for firm matches. The listing skips clone size in some rows; elsewhere it reads once, few, many or a size class.

>TRBJ1-1|TRBV19|.|.
CASSSFGSEAFF
TGTGCCAGTAGTAGCTTCGGTTCTGAAGCTTTCTTT
>TRBJ1-2|TRBV30|.|few
CAWSVGPYGYTF
TGTGCCTGGAGTGTTGGGCCTTATGGCTACACCTTC
>TRBJ2-1|TRBV7-8|.|.
CASSYGAGAVVEQFF
TGTGCCAGCAGCTACGGGGCGGGGGCGGTAGTTGAGCAGTTCTTC
>TRBJ2-1|TRBV3-1/TRBV3-2|.|.
CASSHTNEQFF
TGTGCCAGCAGCCATACAAATGAGCAGTTCTTC
>TRBJ1-2|TRBV4-3|.|.
CASSQDQDFLNYGYTF
TGCGCCAGCAGCCAAGACCAAGATTTTCTTAACTATGGCTACACCTTC
>TRBJ1-2|TRBV5-5|.|.
CASSKGSGPYGYTF
TGTGCCAGCAGCAAGGGGTCTGGTCCTTATGGCTACACCTTC
>TRBJ1-1|TRBV6-5|.|.
CASSRDSSNTEAFF
TGTGCCAGCAGTAGGGACTCCTCGAACACTGAAGCTTTCTTT
>TRBJ1-6|TRBV4-1|.|.
CASGTRGRDSPLHF
TGCGCCAGCGGGACAAGGGGCCGAGATTCACCCCTCCACTTT
>TRBJ2-5|TRBV7-9|.|.
CASSGRRTQETQYF
TGTGCCAGCAGCGGCCGACGTACCCAAGAGACCCAGTACTTC
>TRBJ2-7|TRBV4-3|TRBD1|.
CASSQGTGSPLEQYF
TGCGCCAGCAGCCAGGGGACAGGGAGCCCCTTAGAGCAGTACTTC
>TRBJ2-7|TRBV5-6|.|.
CASSLFVGYHEQYF
TGTGCCAGCAGCTTGTTTGTGGGGTACCACGAGCAGTACTTC
>TRBJ2-1|TRBV9|.|.
CASSENPGIPSSYNEQFF
TGTGCCAGCAGCGAGAACCCCGGGATTCCGAGCTCCTACAATGAGCAGTTCTTC
>TRBJ1-1|TRBV6-1|.|.
CASDRGTEAFF
TGTGCCAGCGATCGGGGCACTGAAGCTTTCTTT